The present T cell receptor beta chain was sequenced within a study of T cell changes during pregnancy in multiple sclerosis (dated by TCRdb to the late 2010s). Regarding the complete study: The study looked at changes in the T cell repertoire across pregnancy in women with multiple sclerosis.

Receptor libraries were prepared by the immunoSEQ multiplex PCR assay. The clones in this table, taken by TCRdb from immuneACCESS, are in-frame only. Not every clone is retained; where verified, under half of the shortfall comes from an unresolved V gene, and the cause of the rest is unknown. Recorded for this sample are 68,000 or so clones; roughly nine tenths of them occurred a single time. The ten largest clones add up to 0.65% to 0.9% of the sample. Concerning this clone itself: Which antigen it targets is not known. The record has no base qualities; no much larger clone is one base away.

The CDR3 has 14 amino acids, counting the end cysteine and phenylalanine. Only CDR3 DNA remains: 42 bases, in frame from the first base. Trimming removed 1 base from V and 1 base from J, leaving 7 bases between the germline ends. From the germline V gene, CDR1 is SNHLY and CDR2 is FYNNEI. This sample comprised peripheral blood, obtained in the second trimester of pregnancy. The sequence is built from TRBV2 and TRBJ1-1; matching of 5 bases hints at TRBD1 as the D gene. The clonotype was recovered from a female donor with multiple sclerosis, enrolled in a pregnancy study. The CDR3 has the sequence CASSEGGGNTEAFF. The nucleotide sequence is given as TGTGCCAGCAGTGAAGGGGGGGGGAACACTGAAGCTTTCTTT.